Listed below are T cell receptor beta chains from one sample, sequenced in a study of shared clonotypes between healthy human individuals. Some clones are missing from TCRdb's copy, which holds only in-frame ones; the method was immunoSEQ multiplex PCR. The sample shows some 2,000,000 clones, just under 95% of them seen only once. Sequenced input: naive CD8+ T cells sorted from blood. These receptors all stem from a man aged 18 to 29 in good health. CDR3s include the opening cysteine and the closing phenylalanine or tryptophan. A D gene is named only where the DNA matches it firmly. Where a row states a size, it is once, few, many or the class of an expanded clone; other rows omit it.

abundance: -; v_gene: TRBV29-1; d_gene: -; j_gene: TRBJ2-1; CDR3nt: TGCAGCGTTGAAGGCGGGGTGAAAATCAATGAGCAGTTCTTC; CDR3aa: CSVEGGVKINEQFF
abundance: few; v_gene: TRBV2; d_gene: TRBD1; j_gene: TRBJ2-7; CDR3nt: TGTGCCAGCAGTGGCACAGGGGGTAGCTCCTACGAGCAGTACTTC; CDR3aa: CASSGTGGSSYEQYF
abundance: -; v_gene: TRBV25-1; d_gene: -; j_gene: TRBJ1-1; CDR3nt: TGTGCCAGCAGTGAAGATTCGGGGAGGGCTTTCTTT; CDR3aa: CASSEDSGRAFF
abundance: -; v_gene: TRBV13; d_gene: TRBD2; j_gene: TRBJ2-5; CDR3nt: TGTGCCAGCAGCTCCCTGAGAGCGGGAGAAGAGACCCAGTACTTC; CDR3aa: CASSSLRAGEETQYF
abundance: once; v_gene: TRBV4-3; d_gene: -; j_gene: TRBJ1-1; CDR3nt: TGCGCCAGCACCAAGGGAAGAGGGAACACTGAAGCTTTCTTT; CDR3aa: CASTKGRGNTEAFF
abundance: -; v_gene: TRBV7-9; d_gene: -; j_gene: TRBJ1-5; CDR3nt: TGTGCCAGCAGCTTATCCTCTCAGCCCCAGCATTTT; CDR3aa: CASSLSSQPQHF
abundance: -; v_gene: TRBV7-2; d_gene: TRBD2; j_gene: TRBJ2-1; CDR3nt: TGTGCCAGCAGCTTATTCCAGCGGGAGTGGAATGAGCAGTTCTTC; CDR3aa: CASSLFQREWNEQFF
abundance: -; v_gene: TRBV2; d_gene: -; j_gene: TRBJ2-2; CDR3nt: TGTGCCAGCATGAGGCTAAGCCCGGGGGACACCGGGGAGCTGTTTTTT; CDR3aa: CASMRLSPGDTGELFF
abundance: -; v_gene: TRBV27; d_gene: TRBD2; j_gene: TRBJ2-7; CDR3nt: TGTGCCAGCAGTTTAGACGCTAGCGGGAAGGGCGAGCAGTACTTC; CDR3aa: CASSLDASGKGEQYF
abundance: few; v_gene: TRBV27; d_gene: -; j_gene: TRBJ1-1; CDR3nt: TGTGCCAGCACAGACAGGAACACTGAAGCTTTCTTT; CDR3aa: CASTDRNTEAFF
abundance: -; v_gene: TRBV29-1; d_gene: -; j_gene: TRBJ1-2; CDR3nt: TGCAGCGTTGAAGATCTCGGGCAGTTATTCTATGGCTACACCTTC; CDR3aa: CSVEDLGQLFYGYTF
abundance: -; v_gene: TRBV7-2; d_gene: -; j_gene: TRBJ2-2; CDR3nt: TGTGCCAGCAGCTTCTCGGTGTACACCGGGGAGCTGTTTTTT; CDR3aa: CASSFSVYTGELFF
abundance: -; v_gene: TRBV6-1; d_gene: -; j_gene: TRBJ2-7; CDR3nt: TGTGCCAGCAGTGAAGGATCCTACGAGCAGTACTTC; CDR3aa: CASSEGSYEQYF
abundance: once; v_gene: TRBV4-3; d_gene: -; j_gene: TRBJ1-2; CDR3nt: TGCGCCAGCAGCCAGCTATCATCGGGGCTCGGCTACACCTTC; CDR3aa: CASSQLSSGLGYTF
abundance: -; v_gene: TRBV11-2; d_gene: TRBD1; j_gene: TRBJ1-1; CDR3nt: TGTGCCAGCAGCACTTGGACAGGGGGGAACACTGAAGCTTTCTTT; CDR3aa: CASSTWTGGNTEAFF
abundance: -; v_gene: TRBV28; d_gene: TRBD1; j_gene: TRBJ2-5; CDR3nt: TGTGCCAGCAGTTTCACAGGGGGGCAAGAGACCCAGTACTTC; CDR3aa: CASSFTGGQETQYF
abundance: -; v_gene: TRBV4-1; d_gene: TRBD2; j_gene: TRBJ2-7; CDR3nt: TGCGCCAGCAGCCAAGTGGGTGCGGGGGGGATCCACGAGCAGTACTTC; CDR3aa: CASSQVGAGGIHEQYF
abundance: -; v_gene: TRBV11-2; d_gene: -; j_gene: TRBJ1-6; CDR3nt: TGTGCCAGCAGCTCCGATAGCTCCTATAATTCACCCCTCCACTTT; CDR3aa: CASSSDSSYNSPLHF
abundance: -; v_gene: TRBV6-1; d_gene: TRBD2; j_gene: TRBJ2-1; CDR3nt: TGTGCCAGCAGTGAAGATAGCGGGAGCTACAATGAGCAGTTCTTC; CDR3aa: CASSEDSGSYNEQFF
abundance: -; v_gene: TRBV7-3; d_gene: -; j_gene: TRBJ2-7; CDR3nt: TGTGCCAGCAGCTCGACGATCAAGGGCGAGCAGTACTTC; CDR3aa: CASSSTIKGEQYF
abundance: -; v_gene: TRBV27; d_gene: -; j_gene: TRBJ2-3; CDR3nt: TGTGCCACCCGAACCAATTCTTTCACAGATACGCAGTATTTT; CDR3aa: CATRTNSFTDTQYF
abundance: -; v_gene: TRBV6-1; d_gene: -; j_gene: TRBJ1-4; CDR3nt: TGTGCCAGCAGTGAACTCGGCCCAGGGGAAAAACTGTTTTTT; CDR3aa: CASSELGPGEKLFF
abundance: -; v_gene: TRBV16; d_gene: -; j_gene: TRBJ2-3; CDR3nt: TGTGCCAGCAGCCCCAGCTCTTCACCTTACACAGATACGCAGTATTTT; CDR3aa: CASSPSSSPYTDTQYF
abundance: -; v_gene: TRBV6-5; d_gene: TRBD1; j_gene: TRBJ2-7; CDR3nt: TGTGCCACTCGAATCGGACAGGGGGCCTACGAGCAGTACTTC; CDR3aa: CATRIGQGAYEQYF
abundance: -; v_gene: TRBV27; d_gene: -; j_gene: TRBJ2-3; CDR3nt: TGTGCCAGCAGTTTACGCGAGGTTACAGATACGCAGTATTTT; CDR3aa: CASSLREVTDTQYF
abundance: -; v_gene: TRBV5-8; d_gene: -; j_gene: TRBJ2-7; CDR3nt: TGTGCCAGCAGCTTGGGCCTTCCGGGTAGCGAGCAGTACTTC; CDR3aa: CASSLGLPGSEQYF
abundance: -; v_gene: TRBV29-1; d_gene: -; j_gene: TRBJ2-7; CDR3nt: TGCAGCGTTCGGAAAGACTACGAGCAGTACTTC; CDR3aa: CSVRKDYEQYF
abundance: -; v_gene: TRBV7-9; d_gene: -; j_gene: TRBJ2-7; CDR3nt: TGTGCCAGCAGCTTGGGGGCGTCGTACGAGCAGTACTTC; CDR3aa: CASSLGASYEQYF
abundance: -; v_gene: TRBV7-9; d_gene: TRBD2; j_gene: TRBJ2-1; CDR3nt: TGTGCCAGCAGCCCACCGCCGGGAGGCGGAGACGATTACAATGAGCAGTTCTTC; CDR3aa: CASSPPPGGGDDYNEQFF
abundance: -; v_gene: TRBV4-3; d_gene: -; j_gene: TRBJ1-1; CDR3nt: TGCGCCAGCAGCCAAGTGGTGGGCACTGAAGCTTTCTTT; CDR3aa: CASSQVVGTEAFF
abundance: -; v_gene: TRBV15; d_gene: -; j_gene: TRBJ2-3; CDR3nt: TGTGCCACCAGCAGACCAGGGCTGTTCGATACGCAGTATTTT; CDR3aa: CATSRPGLFDTQYF
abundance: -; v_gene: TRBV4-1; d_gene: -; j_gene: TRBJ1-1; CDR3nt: TGCGCCAGCAGCCAAGCTGGGGGAGTCGGCACTGAAGCTTTCTTT; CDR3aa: CASSQAGGVGTEAFF
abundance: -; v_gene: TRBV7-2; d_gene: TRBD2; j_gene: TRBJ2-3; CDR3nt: TGTGCCAGCAGCTTCGTAGCGGGGGGGCGTGCAGATACGCAGTATTTT; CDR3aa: CASSFVAGGRADTQYF
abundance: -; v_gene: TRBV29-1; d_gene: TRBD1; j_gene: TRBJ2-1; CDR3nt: TGCAGCGGTGGGACAGGGAGGACCAATGAGCAGTTCTTC; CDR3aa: CSGGTGRTNEQFF
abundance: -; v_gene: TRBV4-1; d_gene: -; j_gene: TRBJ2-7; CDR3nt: TGCGCCAGCAGCCAAGTTCATGACAGAACCTACGAGCAGTACTTC; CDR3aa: CASSQVHDRTYEQYF
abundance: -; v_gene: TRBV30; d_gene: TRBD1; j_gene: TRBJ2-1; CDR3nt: TGTGCCTGGAGTGCGGGGACAGGGGGCTTCGGCGGGAGATTCAATGAGCAGTTCTTC; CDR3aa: CAWSAGTGGFGGRFNEQFF
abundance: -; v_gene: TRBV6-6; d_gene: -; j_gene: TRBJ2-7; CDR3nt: TGTGCCACATCCCCTCCCGGGTTCCCCTACGAGCAGTACTTC; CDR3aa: CATSPPGFPYEQYF
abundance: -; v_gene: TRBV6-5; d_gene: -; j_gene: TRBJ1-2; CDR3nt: TGTGCCAGCAGTTACGGGGACGGGGCACCGCTCTATGGCTACACCTTC; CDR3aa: CASSYGDGAPLYGYTF
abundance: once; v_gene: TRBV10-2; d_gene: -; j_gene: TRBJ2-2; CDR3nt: TGCGCCAGCAGTTCAGGGTTGACCGGGGAGCTGTTTTTT; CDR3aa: CASSSGLTGELFF
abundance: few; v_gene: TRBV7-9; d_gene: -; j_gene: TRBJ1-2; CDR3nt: TGTGCCAGCAGCTTAAATGTAGGGGATGACTATGGCTACACCTTC; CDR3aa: CASSLNVGDDYGYTF
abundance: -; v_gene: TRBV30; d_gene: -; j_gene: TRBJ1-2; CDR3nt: TGTGCCTGGTCCGGAGTCTATAGCTACACCTTC; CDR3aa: CAWSGVYSYTF
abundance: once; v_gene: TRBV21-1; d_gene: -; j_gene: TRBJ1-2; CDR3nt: TGTGCCAGCAGCTCGACAGCTACTAACTATGGCTACACCTTC; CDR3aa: CASSSTATNYGYTF
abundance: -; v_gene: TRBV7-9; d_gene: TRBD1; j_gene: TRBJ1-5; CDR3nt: TGTGCCAGCAGCCCGCAGGGGGTCGGCAATCAGCCCCAGCATTTT; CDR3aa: CASSPQGVGNQPQHF
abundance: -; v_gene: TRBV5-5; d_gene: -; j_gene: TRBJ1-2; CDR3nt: TGTGCCAGCAGCTCCGTACAACAGCACCTGGCCTATGGCTACACCTTC; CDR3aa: CASSSVQQHLAYGYTF
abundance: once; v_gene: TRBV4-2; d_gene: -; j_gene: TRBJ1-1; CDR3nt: TGTGCCAGCTCCGAGGGGGTAAACACTGAAGCTTTCTTT; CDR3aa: CASSEGVNTEAFF